These 10 T cell receptor beta chains share one sample of origin, sequenced in a study of cytomegalovirus exposure and HLA in healthy donors. PCR involved 60 Vbeta and 13 Jbeta primers. Assay used: immunoSEQ multiplex PCR; TCRdb lists only in-frame clones, some missing. The table lists roughly 150,000 clones, approximately 80% of them singletons, with roughly 2.3% in the top ten. The sequenced sample consisted of PBMCs. The receptors shown here come from a man aged 25-45 years in good health and CMV-seronegative.

The rearrangement links TRBV28 to TRBJ1-2, with TRBD1 matching over 7 bases. V dropped 2 bases and J dropped 8; count of bases not matched to a gene: 11. The germline gives CDR1 MDHEN, CDR2 SYDVKM. The CDR3 runs to 15 residues. The CDR3 loop is CASSLPPGGGVGYTF. In DNA form, the CDR3 reads TGTGCCAGCAGTTTACCTCCAGGGGGAGGAGTCGGCTACACCTTC.

This clone came up a few times. Other DNA sequences within the sample encode an identical CDR3. The CDR3 loop is CASSIQGGQPQHF. The CDR3 bases are TGTGCCAGTAGTATACAGGGAGGTCAGCCCCAGCATTTT. The rearrangement links TRBV19 to TRBJ1-5, with D possibly TRBD1 on 5 matching bases. The V end lost 2 bases, the J end lost 6 bases, and 8 bases lay between the germline ends. The CDR3 has 13 amino acids. Germline CDR1 and CDR2: LNHDA and SQIVND (reference sequence).

This clone has only one observation. A junction boundary mismatches the germline segment, possibly from a read error. The V and J genes are TRBV30 and TRBJ1-1; D unresolved. This CDR3 is 12 amino acids long. Germline loops: CDR1 GTSNPN, CDR2 SVGIG (reference sequence). The CDR3 DNA follows: TGTGCCTGGAGTGTCGGGGAGCCATGGCTTTTATTT. It codes for CAWSVGEPWLLF.

The chain couples TRBV6-5 to TRBJ1-4; the match to TRBD1 covers 7 bases. The germline V gene encodes CDR1 MNHEY and CDR2 SVGAGI. Trimming removed 4 bases from V and 7 bases from J; junction bases left unmatched: 6. The CDR3 is made up of 14 amino acids. Here the CDR3 reads CASSFDRVSEKLFF. CDR3 coding DNA: TGTGCCAGCAGTTTCGACAGGGTCAGTGAAAAACTGTTTTTT.

The chain carries TRBV7-2 and TRBJ2-7, with a tentative D call TRBD2 (6 bases). The germline V gene encodes CDR1 SGHTA and CDR2 FQGNSA. Trimming pared 5 bases from V and 4 bases from J, leaving 12 bases between. The CDR3 is 13 amino acids. CDR3: CASSPSGGYEQYF. The DNA for the CDR3 is TGTGCCAGCAGCCCCTCCGGGGGATACGAGCAGTACTTC.

The chain recombines TRBV30 with TRBJ1-5, with D uncertain. The CDR3 is made up of 18 amino acids. Germline lookup yields CDR1 GTSNPN and CDR2 SVGIG (reference sequence). Trimming cost V 3 bases and J 0 bases, with 21 bases left between them. The CDR3 DNA is TGTGCCTGGAGCTCAAAAAGCGGTCAGACTTATAGCAATCAGCCCCAGCATTTT. Amino acids: CAWSSKSGQTYSNQPQHF.

This chain connects TRBV4-1 to TRBJ1-2, with TRBD1 identical over 7 bases. J gave up 2 bases and V 2 bases, and 2 bases lay outside the gene matches. The CDR3 is made up of 14 amino acids. Germline V lookup: CDR1 MGHRA, CDR2 YSYEKL. As DNA, the CDR3 is TGCGCCAGCAGCCAACAACAGGGGAACTATGGCTACACCTTC. This sequence encodes CASSQQQGNYGYTF.

This sequence joins TRBV6-5 and TRBJ1-1; 10 nucleotides line up with TRBD1. The germline CDR1 and CDR2 sequences are MNHEY and SVGAGI. Trimming removed 7 bases from V and 5 bases from J; junction bases left unmatched: 10. The CDR3 sequence is 15 residues long. The CDR3, as DNA: TGTGCCAGCACTCTTAGACAGGGGGCAGGAACTGAAGCTTTCTTT. Its protein product is CASTLRQGAGTEAFF.

The V gene is TRBV19, the J gene TRBJ2-3; D is possibly TRBD2 (6 bases). V was trimmed by 5 bases and J by 3 bases, leaving 12 bases between them. The CDR3 is 14 residues long. CDR1 and CDR2 from the germline V gene are LNHDA and SQIVND (reference sequence). Here the CDR3 DNA reads TGTGCCAGTAGTCCTCAGACTAGTACAGATACGCAGTATTTT. Its translation: CASSPQTSTDTQYF.

This rearrangement joins TRBV10-3 to TRBJ2-7; TRBD1 agrees at 12 bases. This CDR3 has 14 residues. The J segment lost 7 bases and the V segment lost 10 bases, leaving 11 bases of the junction unmatched. Germline assignment: CDR1 ENHRY and CDR2 SYGVKD. The DNA for the CDR3 is TGTGCCACCAATCCGGGACAGGGGGCCAGGGAGCAGTACTTC. Its translation: CATNPGQGAREQYF.